The rows below give T cell receptor beta chains drawn from one sample of a study of blood T cell repertoires in COVID-19. The method was immunoSEQ multiplex PCR; TCRdb's version includes in-frame clones alone and lacks a portion of them. The table includes under 300,000 clones, about 90% detected once. Source material: PBMCs or T cells enriched from blood (not recorded which). The receptor source for this set is a woman aged 18-30 years who had recovered from COVID-19. CDR3s include the opening cysteine and the closing phenylalanine or tryptophan. Fields, in order: clone size, V gene, J gene, D gene, CDR3 DNA, CDR3 protein. A D gene is named only where the DNA matches it firmly. Clone size, where shown, is once, few, many, or a class for clones that have expanded.

abundance: -
v_gene: TRBV28
j_gene: TRBJ1-1
d_gene: -
CDR3nt: TGTGCCAGCGGGAGCTTAACAGCTTTGAACACTGAAGCTTTCTTT
CDR3aa: CASGSLTALNTEAFF

abundance: -
v_gene: TRBV11-2
j_gene: TRBJ1-1
d_gene: -
CDR3nt: TGTGCCAGCAGCTTAGCTCCAGGGCCTGGAGCTTTCTTT
CDR3aa: CASSLAPGPGAFF

abundance: -
v_gene: TRBV5-1
j_gene: TRBJ1-6
d_gene: -
CDR3nt: TGCGCCAGCAGCTTATCGTTTAGGGAGAAGACGGGAAATTCACCCCTCCACTTT
CDR3aa: CASSLSFREKTGNSPLHF

abundance: -
v_gene: TRBV7-8
j_gene: TRBJ1-1
d_gene: -
CDR3nt: TGTGCCAGCAGCTTAGTGGCCTTAGGGGACACTGAAGCTTTCTTT
CDR3aa: CASSLVALGDTEAFF

abundance: -
v_gene: TRBV6-6
j_gene: TRBJ1-1
d_gene: TRBD1
CDR3nt: TGTGCCAGCAGTCTCCCAGGCTCCAAACCAAGGACAGGGGGCACTGGCGGCACGGAGACTGAAGCTTTCTTT
CDR3aa: CASSLPGSKPRTGGTGGTETEAFF

abundance: -
v_gene: TRBV19
j_gene: TRBJ1-5
d_gene: -
CDR3nt: TGTGCCAGTAGTATCCAGGCAAATCAGCCCCAGCATTTT
CDR3aa: CASSIQANQPQHF

abundance: -
v_gene: TRBV20-1
j_gene: TRBJ1-1
d_gene: -
CDR3nt: TGCAGTGCTAGTATCAGGGCCCTGACCGCTTTCTTT
CDR3aa: CSASIRALTAFF

abundance: -
v_gene: TRBV9
j_gene: TRBJ2-7
d_gene: -
CDR3nt: TGTGCCAGCAGCGTATCGTTTGCAGACTACGAGCAGTACTTC
CDR3aa: CASSVSFADYEQYF

abundance: -
v_gene: TRBV2
j_gene: TRBJ1-4
d_gene: TRBD1
CDR3nt: TGTGCCAGCAGTGAACGACAGGGGGCTGAAAAACTGTTTTTT
CDR3aa: CASSERQGAEKLFF

abundance: -
v_gene: TRBV11-2
j_gene: TRBJ1-2
d_gene: TRBD1
CDR3nt: TGTGCCAGCAGCTCGGACAGGCTATCGTCAGGCTACACCTTC
CDR3aa: CASSSDRLSSGYTF

abundance: -
v_gene: TRBV5-4
j_gene: TRBJ1-1
d_gene: TRBD1
CDR3nt: TGTGCCAGCAGCAGGGGACAGGGTCGGGAGAACACTGAAGCTTTCTTT
CDR3aa: CASSRGQGRENTEAFF

abundance: -
v_gene: TRBV4-3
j_gene: TRBJ1-2
d_gene: -
CDR3nt: TGCGCCAGCAGCCACGTAACTAGGCGGAACACCGCTAACTATGGCTACACCTTC
CDR3aa: CASSHVTRRNTANYGYTF

abundance: -
v_gene: TRBV11-3
j_gene: TRBJ2-3
d_gene: TRBD2
CDR3nt: TGTGCCAGCAGCTTAGAGGGGGGGGTAGCAGATACGCAGTATTTT
CDR3aa: CASSLEGGVADTQYF

abundance: once
v_gene: TRBV27
j_gene: TRBJ1-1
d_gene: -
CDR3nt: TGTGCCAGCAGTCCCTTTCACAGGAACACTGAAGCTTTCTTT
CDR3aa: CASSPFHRNTEAFF

abundance: once
v_gene: TRBV12-3/TRBV12-4
j_gene: TRBJ2-3
d_gene: -
CDR3nt: TGTGCCAGCAGTCGTAGTGGGGCTGATACGCAGTATTTT
CDR3aa: CASSRSGADTQYF

abundance: -
v_gene: TRBV20-1
j_gene: TRBJ1-1
d_gene: -
CDR3nt: TGCAGTGCTAGGCAGGGATTTGAAGCTTTCTTT
CDR3aa: CSARQGFEAFF

abundance: -
v_gene: TRBV2
j_gene: TRBJ1-2
d_gene: -
CDR3nt: TGTGCCAGCAGTGACAGGGTAGGATATGGCTACACCTTC
CDR3aa: CASSDRVGYGYTF

abundance: -
v_gene: TRBV7-2
j_gene: TRBJ1-3
d_gene: -
CDR3nt: TGTGCCAGCAGCTTATCTGCAGGGATGCACTCTGGAAACACCATATATTTT
CDR3aa: CASSLSAGMHSGNTIYF

abundance: -
v_gene: TRBV12-3/TRBV12-4
j_gene: TRBJ2-1
d_gene: -
CDR3nt: TGTGCCAGCACGATTAACTTCTACAATGAGCAGTTCTTC
CDR3aa: CASTINFYNEQFF

abundance: -
v_gene: TRBV6-2/TRBV6-3
j_gene: TRBJ1-5
d_gene: -
CDR3nt: TGTGCCAGCAGTTACTCGCGGGGGTGGCCCCAGCATTTT
CDR3aa: CASSYSRGWPQHF

abundance: -
v_gene: TRBV6-5
j_gene: TRBJ1-2
d_gene: TRBD1
CDR3nt: TGTGCCAGCAGTCTATTGGACAGGACTAACTATGGCTACACCTTC
CDR3aa: CASSLLDRTNYGYTF

abundance: -
v_gene: TRBV10-3
j_gene: TRBJ2-7
d_gene: -
CDR3nt: TGTGCCATCAGTGAGCCAATACGGGGGGAGCAGTACTTC
CDR3aa: CAISEPIRGEQYF

abundance: -
v_gene: TRBV28
j_gene: TRBJ2-7
d_gene: TRBD1
CDR3nt: TGTGCCAGCAGTATGACAGGGTTCGAGCAGTACTTC
CDR3aa: CASSMTGFEQYF

abundance: -
v_gene: TRBV4-1
j_gene: TRBJ2-2
d_gene: -
CDR3nt: TGCGCCAGCAGCCAAGGGCAGGGCGACACCGGGGAGCTGTTTTTT
CDR3aa: CASSQGQGDTGELFF

abundance: -
v_gene: TRBV7-9
j_gene: TRBJ2-2
d_gene: TRBD1
CDR3nt: TGTGCCAGCAGCCCGGACAGGGGGCTGGACGGGGAGCTGTTTTTT
CDR3aa: CASSPDRGLDGELFF

abundance: -
v_gene: TRBV19
j_gene: TRBJ2-7
d_gene: TRBD2
CDR3nt: TGTGCCAGTAGTATCGGGACTAGCGGGAGTCTCAACTCCTACGAGCAGTACTTC
CDR3aa: CASSIGTSGSLNSYEQYF

abundance: once
v_gene: TRBV5-1
j_gene: TRBJ2-7
d_gene: TRBD1
CDR3nt: TGCGCCAGCAGCTGGGGACAGGGGGCATACGAGCAGTACTTC
CDR3aa: CASSWGQGAYEQYF

abundance: few
v_gene: TRBV7-9
j_gene: TRBJ2-6
d_gene: -
CDR3nt: TGTGCCAGCAGCCCGAGCTCTGGGGCCAACGTCCTGACTTTC
CDR3aa: CASSPSSGANVLTF

abundance: -
v_gene: TRBV24-1
j_gene: TRBJ2-7
d_gene: -
CDR3nt: TGTGCCACCAGGGCCCGGGACAAAATTTTCGGGCAGTACTTC
CDR3aa: CATRARDKIFGQYF

abundance: -
v_gene: TRBV27
j_gene: TRBJ2-5
d_gene: TRBD2
CDR3nt: TGTGCCAGCAGACGGGCGGGAGGGGAGACCCAGTACTTC
CDR3aa: CASRRAGGETQYF

abundance: -
v_gene: TRBV5-1
j_gene: TRBJ2-1
d_gene: -
CDR3nt: TGCGCCAGCAGCTCCCAGGGGAACCCCTACAATGAGCAGTTCTTC
CDR3aa: CASSSQGNPYNEQFF

abundance: -
v_gene: TRBV27
j_gene: TRBJ2-3
d_gene: -
CDR3nt: TGTGCCAGCAGGACTAACACAGATACGCAGTATTTT
CDR3aa: CASRTNTDTQYF

abundance: -
v_gene: TRBV29-1
j_gene: TRBJ1-2
d_gene: -
CDR3nt: TGCAGCGTAGCAATAGACTATGGCTACACCTTC
CDR3aa: CSVAIDYGYTF

abundance: -
v_gene: TRBV4-2
j_gene: TRBJ1-2
d_gene: -
CDR3nt: TGTGCCAGCAGCCAGGTTCAGGGAGGAAACTATGGCTACACCTTC
CDR3aa: CASSQVQGGNYGYTF

abundance: -
v_gene: TRBV7-2
j_gene: TRBJ2-5
d_gene: -
CDR3nt: TGTGCCAGCAGCTTCCCGAGTTTAGCAGAGACCCAGTACTTC
CDR3aa: CASSFPSLAETQYF

abundance: -
v_gene: TRBV5-1
j_gene: TRBJ1-1
d_gene: -
CDR3nt: TGCGCCAGCAGCTTGGCTCAGGCGAACACTGAAGCTTTCTTT
CDR3aa: CASSLAQANTEAFF

abundance: -
v_gene: TRBV28
j_gene: TRBJ1-4
d_gene: TRBD1
CDR3nt: TGTGCCAGCAGTAGACAGGGTTGGGAAAAACTGTTTTTT
CDR3aa: CASSRQGWEKLFF

abundance: -
v_gene: TRBV27
j_gene: TRBJ2-7
d_gene: -
CDR3nt: TGTGCCAGTAAACCGGACCCCCGCGGGGTTCCCTACGAGCAGTACTTC
CDR3aa: CASKPDPRGVPYEQYF

abundance: -
v_gene: TRBV11-3
j_gene: TRBJ2-7
d_gene: -
CDR3nt: TGTGCCAGCAGCTTAGAGATCCGGGAGCAGTACTTC
CDR3aa: CASSLEIREQYF

abundance: once
v_gene: TRBV9
j_gene: TRBJ1-1
d_gene: -
CDR3nt: TGTGCCAGCAGCGTAGAGGGGCGAGAGACAGCTTTCTTT
CDR3aa: CASSVEGRETAFF

abundance: -
v_gene: TRBV6-5
j_gene: TRBJ2-7
d_gene: -
CDR3nt: TGTGCCAGCAGTCCCGCAGGAGGCGAGCAGTACTTC
CDR3aa: CASSPAGGEQYF

abundance: -
v_gene: TRBV6-6
j_gene: TRBJ2-3
d_gene: TRBD2
CDR3nt: TGTGCCAGCAGTCATGGACTAGCGGGAGTGCGTGCCACAGATACGCAGTATTTT
CDR3aa: CASSHGLAGVRATDTQYF